This is a list of T cell receptor beta chains from one sample in a study of control samples from healthy donors and cancer patients. Clones were sequenced by immunoSEQ multiplex PCR, and TCRdb holds only the in-frame ones, with some missing. The sample consists of some 130,000 clones, 80% to 95% of them appearing once. The sequencing input was blood. These receptors were collected from a man aged 40-49 years in good health. Each CDR3 is given with its conserved first and last residue. The order of the fields is D gene, J gene, clone size, V gene, CDR3 DNA, CDR3 protein. D genes are given only for firm matches. Where a row states a size, it is once, few, many or the class of an expanded clone; other rows omit it.

>.|TRBJ2-3|.|TRBV12-5
TGTGCTAGTGGTGACCAGGGTCTCGCAGATACGCAGTATTTT
CASGDQGLADTQYF
>TRBD1|TRBJ1-5|.|TRBV5-1
TGCGCCAGCAGATATGGACAGGGCCAGCCCCAGCATTTT
CASRYGQGQPQHF
>.|TRBJ2-2|.|TRBV5-6
TGTGCCAGCAGCTACAGAGGGGGAACGAACACCGGGGAGCTGTTTTTT
CASSYRGGTNTGELFF
>.|TRBJ1-5|.|TRBV7-6
TGTGCCAGCAGTATTGAGGCGGGGGTTAATCAGCCCCAGCATTTT
CASSIEAGVNQPQHF
>TRBD2|TRBJ2-2|.|TRBV4-2
TGTGCCAGCAGCCGTAGACTAGCGGGGGACACCGGGGAGCTGTTTTTT
CASSRRLAGDTGELFF
>.|TRBJ1-4|.|TRBV19
TGTGCCAGTAGTAACGGAGGCACGCTAACGGAAAAACTGTTTTTT
CASSNGGTLTEKLFF
>TRBD2|TRBJ2-3|.|TRBV14
TGTGCCAGCAGCCGGGAAGCGGGGCCTTACACAGATACGCAGTATTTT
CASSREAGPYTDTQYF
>TRBD1|TRBJ1-6|once|TRBV6-5
TGTGCCAGTAGCGGGACAGCCGATTCACCCCTCCACTTT
CASSGTADSPLHF
>.|TRBJ2-5|.|TRBV5-1
TGCGCCAGCAGCTCATCCCCGACCGTCGGGGAGACCCAGTACTTC
CASSSSPTVGETQYF
>.|TRBJ1-5|.|TRBV3-1/TRBV3-2
TGTGCCAGCAGCCAATCTAGGAGTTATCAGCCCCAGCATTTT
CASSQSRSYQPQHF
>.|TRBJ1-1|.|TRBV5-1
TGCGCCAGCAGCTCCCACCTGAACACTGAAGCTTTCTTT
CASSSHLNTEAFF
>.|TRBJ2-7|.|TRBV27
TGTGCCAGCAGTTTAAGGCAGGACTACGAGCAGTACTTC
CASSLRQDYEQYF
>.|TRBJ2-7|once|TRBV7-9
TGTGCCAGCAGCTCATGGAAGCTCGAGCAGTACTTC
CASSSWKLEQYF
>.|TRBJ2-2|.|TRBV7-9
TGTGCCAGCAGCTTACCGGGCGGGGTCAACACCGGGGAGCTGTTTTTT
CASSLPGGVNTGELFF
>.|TRBJ2-1|.|TRBV15
TGTGCCACCAGCTTCGACTCCTACAATGAGCAGTTCTTC
CATSFDSYNEQFF
>.|TRBJ2-7|.|TRBV5-5
TGTGCCAGCAGCTCGGACTATATCTACGAGCAGTACTTC
CASSSDYIYEQYF
>.|TRBJ2-1|.|TRBV5-3
TGTGCCAGAAGCTTCTACAATGAGCAGTTCTTC
CARSFYNEQFF
>.|TRBJ2-3|once|TRBV6-2/TRBV6-3
TGTGCCAGCAGTTGGGGACCACCTGTGGATACGCAGTATTTT
CASSWGPPVDTQYF
>.|TRBJ2-7|.|TRBV19
TGTGCCAGTAGTATCGGCAGGGGCTCCTACGAGCAGTACTTC
CASSIGRGSYEQYF
>TRBD1|TRBJ2-7|.|TRBV7-3
TGTGCCAGCAGCCCCGGGACAGGGAGCTACGAGCAGTACTTC
CASSPGTGSYEQYF
>.|TRBJ2-1|.|TRBV7-3
TGTGCCAGCAGCCCAACACCGGCCTACAATGAGCAGTTCTTC
CASSPTPAYNEQFF
>TRBD1|TRBJ1-1|.|TRBV10-3
TGTGCCATCAGTGAGACCGGGACAGGGGGCACTGAAGCTTTCTTT
CAISETGTGGTEAFF
>TRBD1|TRBJ1-6|.|TRBV11-2
TGTGCCAGCAGCTCGGCTTTGGGACAGGCGAATAATTCACCCCTCCACTTT
CASSSALGQANNSPLHF
>.|TRBJ2-3|.|TRBV6-5
TGTGCCAGCCAGGGCAAGGTCGGCACAGATACGCAGTATTTT
CASQGKVGTDTQYF